The 25 T cell receptor beta chains listed next were all sequenced from one sample in a study of T cell responses to AZD1222 COVID-19 vaccine. Assay used: immunoSEQ multiplex PCR; TCRdb lists only in-frame clones, some missing. The sample lists approximately 180,000 clones; around 90% were seen once. The sample in question was peripheral blood, obtained on day 0 of AZD1222 vaccination. The source is an adult in good health.

The rearrangement joins TRBV2 to TRBJ2-1; 9 bases align to TRBD2. The ends lost 8 bases at V and 3 bases at J; junction bases unmatched: 5. Per germline, CDR1 SNHLY and CDR2 FYNNEI. The CDR3 runs 14 residues. The CDR3 spells CASPASGNYNEQFF. Here the CDR3 DNA reads TGTGCCAGCCCGGCTAGCGGGAACTACAATGAGCAGTTCTTC.

The CDR3 DNA reads TGTGCCAGCAGCTTAGTCGGGCTAGCGGGAGGGTACGAGCAGTACTTC. Its translation is CASSLVGLAGGYEQYF. The chain recombines TRBV7-2 with TRBJ2-7; 12 nucleotides align to TRBD2. The germline gives CDR1 SGHTA, CDR2 FQGNSA. V lost 1 base to trimming and J lost 4 bases; unmatched junction nucleotides: 5. The CDR3 totals 16 residues.

The chain links TRBV5-8 to TRBJ1-2; 7 nucleotides agree with TRBD1. Germline values: CDR1 SGHTS, CDR2 YDEGEE. V lost 0 bases and J lost 4; bases outside the gene matches: 6. This CDR3 region has 15 residues. The CDR3 nucleotides read TGTGCCAGCAGCTTGGGGACAGGCCTCACCTATGGCTACACCTTC. Translation: CASSLGTGLTYGYTF. The variable domain in full, completed from reference TRBV5-8 and TRBJ1-2, reads EAGVTQSPTHLIKTRGQQATLRCSPISGHTSVYWYQQALGLGLQFLLWYDEGEERNRGNFPPRFSGRQFPNYSSELNVNALELEDSALYLCASSLGTGLTYGYTFGSGTRLTVV.

The CDR3 is CASSIDATGPYEQYF. Written as DNA, the CDR3 is TGTGCCAGTAGTATAGATGCGACAGGACCCTACGAGCAGTACTTC. The chain couples TRBV19 to TRBJ2-7, with D possibly matching TRBD1 (6 bases). The CDR3 is 15 amino acids. Between the trimmed V and J ends, which lost 0 bases and 2 bases, there was a span of 11 bases. Germline V lookup: CDR1 LNHDA, CDR2 SQIVND (reference sequence). The full variable domain, rest sourced from reference TRBV19 and TRBJ2-7, is DGGITQSPKYLFRKEGQNVTLSCEQNLNHDAMYWYRQDPGQGLRLIYYSQIVNDFQKGDIAEGYSVSREKKESFPLTVTSAQKNPTAFYLCASSIDATGPYEQYFGPGTRLTVT.

The rearrangement links TRBV6-1 to TRBJ2-5; 10 bases map to TRBD2. After removal of 2 bases from V and 3 bases from J, the junction contained 18 bases not matched to a gene. The CDR3 runs to 20 residues. Germline CDR1 is MNHNS and CDR2 is SASEGT. The CDR3 region has the DNA TGTGCCAGCAGTGAATTGATGAACTTGAGGCTAGCGGGAGTGAAAGAGACCCAGTACTTC. It is translated as CASSELMNLRLAGVKETQYF.

The chain uses TRBV19 and TRBJ1-4, with D perhaps TRBD1 (5 bases). This CDR3 region has 13 residues. Trimming removed 7 bases at V and 5 bases at J, with 11 bases between. Germline lookup yields CDR1 LNHDA and CDR2 SQIVND (reference sequence). CDR3 residues: CASNQGLNEKLFF. The DNA for the CDR3 is TGTGCCAGTAACCAGGGTCTAAATGAAAAACTGTTTTTT.

The chain is built from TRBV2 and TRBJ1-1; D uncertain. The CDR3 consists of 14 residues. CDR1 and CDR2 from the germline V gene are SNHLY and FYNNEI. V lost 3 bases and J lost 1, with 9 bases in between. The CDR3 DNA follows: TGTGCCAGCAGTGAGGCCTATCGGAACACTGAAGCTTTCTTT. Residues: CASSEAYRNTEAFF.

This clone occurred once. The rearrangement joins TRBV5-1 to TRBJ1-3; 7 bases map to TRBD1. This CDR3 spans 15 amino acids. Trimming took 5 bases from V and 0 from J; bases not matched to a gene: 5. Per germline, CDR1 SGHRS and CDR2 YFSETQ. The CDR3 reads CASSLTGPSGNTIYF. The CDR3 DNA reads as TGCGCCAGCAGTTTGACAGGGCCCTCTGGAAACACCATATATTTT. Supplemented by reference TRBV5-1 and TRBJ1-3, the full variable domain reads KAGVTQTPRYLIKTRGQQVTLSCSPISGHRSVSWYQQTPGQGLQFLFEYFSETQRNKGNFPGRFSGRQFSNSRSEMNVSTLELGDSALYLCASSLTGPSGNTIYFGEGSWLTVV.

The chain uses TRBV19 and TRBJ1-1; D unresolved. This CDR3 spans 13 amino acids. V dropped 5 bases and J dropped 1 base, with 8 bases sitting between them. Germline lookup yields CDR1 LNHDA and CDR2 SQIVND (reference sequence). The CDR3 DNA reads as TGTGCCAGTAGTCGAGGCAGGAACACTGAAGCTTTCTTT. It translates to CASSRGRNTEAFF.

The chain uses TRBV27 and TRBJ2-7, with 9 bases that match TRBD1. With V trimmed by 5 bases and J by 10 bases, 9 bases remained unmatched. This CDR3 spans 13 amino acids. Germline lookup yields CDR1 MNHEY and CDR2 SMNVEV (reference sequence). The CDR3, as DNA: TGTGCCAGCAGTCAGGGGACAGGGTCTGGACAGTACTTC. Amino acids: CASSQGTGSGQYF.

V usage is TRBV3-1 (or the pseudogene TRBV3-2) and J usage is TRBJ1-1; D unclear. This CDR3 is 14 amino acids long. Germline values: CDR1 LGHDT, CDR2 YNNKEL (reference sequence). V lost 3 bases and J 1 base, leaving 9 bases between the germline ends. The CDR3 reads CASSQSRSNTEAFF. The CDR3 bases are TGTGCCAGCAGCCAGAGCAGGTCGAACACTGAAGCTTTCTTT.

The chain carries TRBV7-2 and TRBJ1-2; unclear D gene. Germline CDR1 and CDR2: SGHTA and FQGNSA. The CDR3 sequence is 13 residues long. Deletions cut 6 bases from V and 4 bases from J, with 12 bases between. CDR3 bases: TGTGCCAGCAGATTCGGAGCCGCCTATGGCTACACCTTC. Residues: CASRFGAAYGYTF.

The genes are TRBV19 and TRBJ2-2, with D perhaps TRBD1 (6 bases). Deletions cut 2 bases from V and 3 bases from J, with 10 bases between. Germline assignment: CDR1 LNHDA and CDR2 SQIVND (reference sequence). The CDR3 covers 15 residues. CDR3 DNA sequence: TGTGCCAGTAGTATACTTCCAGGGGACACCGGGGAGCTGTTTTTT. It codes for CASSILPGDTGELFF.

CDR3 protein: CASSPGPVRWDEQFF. In DNA, the CDR3 is TGTGCCAGCAGCCCAGGGCCCGTCCGGTGGGATGAGCAGTTCTTC. The rearrangement uses TRBV7-3 and TRBJ2-1; tentative D call: TRBD1 (5 bases). The V gene's germline CDR1 is SGHTA and CDR2 FQGTGA. Trimming pared 5 bases from V and 8 bases from J, leaving 19 bases between. CDR3 length equals 15 residues.

This chain joins TRBV27 and TRBJ2-7, with TRBD2 identical over 9 bases. Germline CDR1 and CDR2: MNHEY and SMNVEV (reference sequence). J gave up 5 bases and V 2 bases, and 7 bases lay outside the gene matches. CDR3 length equals 15 residues. The CDR3 DNA is TGTGCCAGCAGTTTAGTAGCTAGCGGGAAAAACGAGCAGTACTTC. It encodes CASSLVASGKNEQYF.

This chain links TRBV9 with TRBJ1-1, with TRBD1 as a possible D gene (5 bases). Trimming cost V 0 bases and J 1 base, with 10 bases left between them. This CDR3 comprises 15 residues. The germline CDR1 and CDR2 sequences are SGDLS and YYNGEE. CDR3 DNA: TGTGCCAGCAGCGTAGATCCAGGGAGGAACACTGAAGCTTTCTTT. It is translated as CASSVDPGRNTEAFF.

This rearrangement joins TRBV10-3 to TRBJ1-2, with TRBD1 identical over 12 bases. The V gene end was trimmed by 6 bases and the J gene end by 7 bases; junction bases not matched to a gene: 9. CDR3 size: 15 residues. CDR1 ENHRY and CDR2 SYGVKD come from the germline V gene. CDR3 sequence reads: CAISHPGTGGFGYTF. For the CDR3, the DNA is TGTGCCATCAGCCATCCCGGGACAGGGGGCTTTGGCTACACCTTC.

J is TRBJ2-3 and V is TRBV3-1 (or the pseudogene TRBV3-2); 8 bases fit TRBD2. The CDR3 has 19 amino acids. J gave up 4 bases and V 4 bases, and 19 bases lay outside the gene matches. Germline V gene sequence: CDR1 LGHDT, CDR2 YNNKEL (reference sequence). The CDR3 sequence: CASSPRSNVGTRGSDTQYF. The CDR3 DNA follows: TGTGCCAGCAGCCCAAGATCAAACGTAGGGACTAGAGGATCAGATACGCAGTATTTT.

This chain uses TRBV3-1 (or the pseudogene TRBV3-2) with TRBJ1-1; D possibly corresponds to TRBD1 (6 bases). This CDR3 has 14 residues. Germline CDR1 reads LGHDT; CDR2 reads YNNKEL (reference sequence). V was pared by 4 bases and J by 2 bases, with 11 bases between. The CDR3 coding sequence is TGTGCCAGCAGCCCTCGACAGGCTAACACTGAAGCTTTCTTT. This sequence encodes CASSPRQANTEAFF.

The chain has TRBV7-2 and TRBJ1-4, with D unclear. V was clipped by 9 bases and J by 4 bases, with 12 bases between them. The CDR3 loop spans 13 amino acids. The germline CDR1 and CDR2 sequences are SGHTA and FQGNSA. In DNA, the CDR3 is TGTGCCAGTAGTTATAGGTTTAATGAAAAACTGTTTTTT. Its protein product is CASSYRFNEKLFF.

The J gene is TRBJ1-4, the V gene TRBV7-9; D is ambiguous. The V end lost 5 bases, the J end lost 4 bases, and 14 bases lay between the germline ends. Germline assignment: CDR1 SEHNR and CDR2 FQNEAQ (reference sequence). The CDR3 contains 15 residues. The DNA for the CDR3 is TGTGCCAGCAGCCCCCGCAGCACGGGTAATGAAAAACTGTTTTTT. Translation: CASSPRSTGNEKLFF.

V is TRBV11-2 and J is TRBJ2-2; tentative D call: TRBD1 (6 bases). Germline CDR1 and CDR2: SGHAT and FQNNGV. The CDR3 length is 19 residues. V shed 2 bases and J shed 1 base, with 20 bases lying between them. The DNA for the CDR3 is TGTGCCAGCAGCTTAACCCCCTTTATTAGAGGGGGGAACACCGGGGAGCTGTTTTTT. It specifies CASSLTPFIRGGNTGELFF.

V gene TRBV5-5 combines with J gene TRBJ1-2; 7 bases are a match to TRBD1. After removal of 4 bases from V and 3 bases from J, the junction contained 12 bases not matched to a gene. The CDR3 loop spans 16 amino acids. In germline, CDR1 is SGHKS, CDR2 YYEKEE (reference sequence). The CDR3, as DNA: TGTGCCAGCAGCCAACAGGGGCTAGTTGGGGACTATGGCTACACCTTC. Encoded protein: CASSQQGLVGDYGYTF.

This chain links TRBV30 with TRBJ1-1; 9 nucleotides agree with TRBD1. Germline V gene sequence: CDR1 GTSNPN, CDR2 SVGIG (reference sequence). V was clipped by 4 bases and J by 5 bases; unmatched bases: 8. The CDR3 sequence is 14 residues long. CDR3 sequence reads: CAWNLQGALTEAFF. The CDR3 coding sequence is TGTGCCTGGAACTTACAGGGGGCGTTGACTGAAGCTTTCTTT.

V gene TRBV2 combines with J gene TRBJ2-3; 14 bases map to TRBD2. Trimming at V came to 4 bases and at J to 0 bases, leaving 3 bases not matched to a gene. Germline assignment: CDR1 SNHLY and CDR2 FYNNEI. The CDR3 has 17 residues. The CDR3, as DNA: TGTGCCAGCAGTGGGACTAGCGGGAGGCCGAGCACAGATACGCAGTATTTT. It is translated as CASSGTSGRPSTDTQYF. Drawing the rest from reference TRBV2 and TRBJ2-3, the complete variable domain is EPEVTQTPSHQVTQMGQEVILRCVPISNHLYFYWYRQILGQKVEFLVSFYNNEISEKSEIFDDQFSVERPDGSNFTLKIRSTKLEDSAMYFCASSGTSGRPSTDTQYFGPGTRLTVL.